The clone carrying this TCR beta chain was detected many times. Its specificity is unknown. The data stem from a study of CD8+CD57+ T cells in acquired aplastic anemia. Study summary: On average, sorted CD4+ and CD8+ cells gave about 2.9 ug of DNA. General observations from the study: Patients and controls were found to share fewer than 35 CD8+ CDR3 sequences. CD8+ Simpson's diversity in patients was not significantly different from that in controls.

The CDR3 runs to 15 residues. Trimming took 3 bases from V and 3 from J, leaving 15 bases between them. Germline-derived CDR1 and CDR2 are SGHVS and FQNEAQ. Researchers used genomic DNA as the template to profile TCR beta VDJ and CDR3. TCRdb called the reads again in MiXCR, with one record for every CDR3 protein. The table includes about 68,000 distinct CDR3 sequences, roughly half detected once. The sequencing sample was made of sorted CD4+, CD8+, or CD8+CD57+ T cells (not recorded which) from PBMCs. This receptor was obtained from a human donor in good health, serving as a control. The V and J genes are TRBV7-8 and TRBJ2-7; tentatively, D is TRBD2 (6 bases). The CDR3 reads CASSFGRDLYYEQYF. CDR3 nucleotide sequence: TGTGCCAGCAGCTTTGGGCGGGACCTATACTACGAGCAGTACTTC.